Listed here are 17 T cell receptor beta chains from one sample, sequenced in a study of OX40 agonist ivuxolimab in advanced cancers. Measured with immunoSEQ multiplex PCR; TCRdb has only the in-frame clones, and not every one. Of 40,000 or so clones listed, approximately 80% are singletons. The sample was CD4+ or CD8+ T cells sorted from blood, taken in a trial of the OX40 agonist ivuxolimab. These receptors were taken from an adult with an advanced solid tumor such as melanoma, head and neck, liver or kidney cancer.

The chain joins TRBV28 to TRBJ2-3; no clear D gene. V lost 2 bases, J lost 7 bases, and 7 bases lay in between. Looked up from germline, CDR1 is MDHEN and CDR2 is SYDVKM. The CDR3 length is 12 residues. CDR3 nucleotides: TGTGCCAGCAGTTTAACTAAAAATACGCAGTATTTT. Translated, it gives CASSLTKNTQYF.

This chain connects TRBV14 to TRBJ2-1, with TRBD2 matching 11 bases. Germline V gene lookup returns CDR1 SGHDN and CDR2 FVKESK. With 3 bases clipped from V and 5 bases from J, the junction kept 3 bases outside the gene matches. This CDR3 is built from 15 residues. The CDR3 here is CASSQIAGGNNEQFF. The CDR3 DNA follows: TGTGCCAGCAGCCAGATAGCGGGAGGGAACAATGAGCAGTTCTTC.

This clone was observed once. The V gene is TRBV13, the J gene TRBJ2-3; 7 bases fit TRBD2. CDR3 length: 15 amino acids. Trimming removed 5 bases from V and 1 base from J; junction bases left unmatched: 6. Germline assignment: CDR1 PRHDT and CDR2 FYEKMQ (reference sequence). As DNA, the CDR3 is TGTGCCAGCAGCCCCCTGGGACTACGCACAGATACGCAGTATTTT. It specifies CASSPLGLRTDTQYF.

The chain couples TRBV5-1 to TRBJ2-7, with TRBD1 matching 9 bases. CDR1 is SGHRS and CDR2 is YFSETQ in the germline V gene. The ends lost 6 bases at V and 7 bases at J; junction bases unmatched: 11. The CDR3 has 14 residues. The CDR3 sequence is CASNKGQGALEQYF. DNA of the CDR3: TGCGCCAGCAACAAGGGACAGGGAGCCTTAGAGCAGTACTTC.

This clone appeared a few times. The rearrangement links TRBV19 to TRBJ1-5; 9 bases map to TRBD1. Germline V gives CDR1 LNHDA, CDR2 SQIVND (reference sequence). This CDR3 contains 14 residues. The J segment lost 5 bases and the V segment lost 4 bases, leaving 3 bases of the junction unmatched. The CDR3 here is CASSTWTGDQPQHF. DNA for the CDR3: TGTGCCAGTAGTACCTGGACAGGGGATCAGCCCCAGCATTTT.

The CDR3 DNA is TGCGCCAGCAGCCAAGTGGACGGCCCCTACGAGCAGTACTTC. Residues: CASSQVDGPYEQYF. This chain joins TRBV4-1 and TRBJ2-7; D remains ambiguous. Trimming removed 1 base from V and 2 bases from J, with 9 bases in between. The CDR3 totals 14 residues. Germline CDR1 and CDR2: MGHRA and YSYEKL.

The V gene is TRBV10-2, the J gene TRBJ2-7, with D possibly matching TRBD1 (5 bases). Trimming shortened V by 3 bases and J by 6 bases, and 9 bases separated the two germline ends. This CDR3 has 12 amino acids. The V gene's germline CDR1 is WSHSY and CDR2 SAAADI. The CDR3, as DNA: TGCGCCAGCAGTGAAGGGGTGGGCGAGCAGTACTTC. It is translated as CASSEGVGEQYF.

The chain combines TRBV11-3 with TRBJ2-3; D might be TRBD1 or TRBD2, each matching 5 bases. Germline V gives CDR1 SGHNT, CDR2 YENEEA. This CDR3 contains 15 residues. Trimming removed 0 bases at V and 0 bases at J, with 7 bases between. CDR3 loop: CASSLEGESTDTQYF. The CDR3 DNA reads TGTGCCAGCAGCTTAGAAGGGGAGAGCACAGATACGCAGTATTTT.

V and J are TRBV28 and TRBJ2-2, with 9 bases identical to TRBD1. The CDR3 has 16 residues. The ends lost 3 bases at V and 1 base at J; junction bases unmatched: 3. Germline V gives CDR1 MDHEN, CDR2 SYDVKM. The CDR3 loop is CASSFLDRGNTGELFF. The CDR3 DNA reads as TGTGCCAGCAGTTTCTTGGACAGGGGGAACACCGGGGAGCTGTTTTTT.

CDR3 coding DNA: TGTGCCAGCAGGAAAGGACGGAACTATGGCTACACCTTC. Its protein product is CASRKGRNYGYTF. This chain links TRBV5-8 with TRBJ1-2; no clear D. The CDR3 sequence is 13 residues long. Germline CDR1 is SGHTS and CDR2 is YDEGEE. V was cut by 5 bases and J by 2 bases, with 10 bases left in between.

The chain links TRBV7-6 to TRBJ2-5; 12 bases match TRBD1. This CDR3 comprises 17 residues. V lost 1 base to trimming and J lost 7 bases; unmatched junction nucleotides: 10. Germline CDR1 is SGHVS and CDR2 is FNYEAQ. CDR3 protein: CASSLVGRDRGLGTQYF. As DNA, the CDR3 is TGTGCCAGCAGCTTAGTGGGCCGGGACAGGGGGCTGGGGACCCAGTACTTC. The whole variable domain, filled in from reference TRBV7-6 and TRBJ2-5, reads GAGVSQSPRYKVTKRGQDVALRCDPISGHVSLYWYRQALGQGPEFLTYFNYEAQQDKSGLPNDRFSAERPEGSISTLTIQRTEQRDSAMYRCASSLVGRDRGLGTQYFGPGTRLLVL.

This clone was seen only a few times. The rearrangement joins TRBV11-1 to TRBJ2-7; TRBD2 aligns across 7 bases. The V and J ends lost 6 bases and 7 bases, in that order; junction bases with no gene match: 6. The CDR3 has 12 amino acids. From germline, CDR1 is SGHAT and CDR2 FQDESV (reference sequence). Here the CDR3 reads CASSRERGEQYF. CDR3 nucleotide sequence: TGTGCCAGCAGTCGCGAGCGGGGTGAGCAGTACTTC.

This clone was seen only once. This rearrangement joins TRBV6-6 to TRBJ2-5; D ambiguous. V shed 6 bases and J shed 5 bases, with 22 bases lying between them. This CDR3 is 16 amino acids long. Germline values: CDR1 MNHNY, CDR2 SVGAGI (reference sequence). CDR3 loop: CASSPNPSDPGETQYF. The CDR3 DNA is TGTGCCAGCAGCCCTAACCCATCGGACCCTGGGGAGACCCAGTACTTC.

This clone counts as medium-sized (0.01 to 0.1%). The chain combines TRBV13 with TRBJ2-7; perhaps TRBD2 as D (5 bases). V lost 5 bases, J lost 3 bases, and 14 bases lay in between. CDR1 is PRHDT, CDR2 FYEKMQ, per germline (reference sequence). The length of the CDR3 is 14 residues. This chain's CDR3 is CASSPRRADYEQYF. CDR3 bases: TGTGCCAGCAGCCCCCGGCGGGCTGACTACGAGCAGTACTTC.

The rearrangement joins TRBV21-1 to TRBJ2-5; TRBD2, as called in the table, went unchecked against the DNA. TRBV21-1 is classified as a pseudogene. The CDR3 is 12 residues long. CDR3 amino acids: CANREVQETQYF. The CDR3 nucleotides are TGTGCCAACCGGGAGGTTCAAGAGACCCAGTACTTC.

J is TRBJ2-1 and V is TRBV6-5, with 10 nucleotides matching TRBD2. Germline loops: CDR1 MNHEY, CDR2 SVGAGI. The CDR3 extends over 14 amino acids. J lost 7 bases, V lost 7 bases, and 7 bases had no gene match. The CDR3 DNA sequence: TGTGCCAGCAATCTAGCGGGAGCGGATAATGAGCAGTTCTTC. The encoded protein is CASNLAGADNEQFF.

The chain links TRBV4-2 to TRBJ2-7, with 7 positions matching TRBD1. Germline CDR1 is LGHNA and CDR2 is YNFKEQ. The CDR3 is 13 residues long. Trimming cost V 4 bases and J 5 bases; bases outside gene matches: 5. CDR3 sequence reads: CASSRQTGDEQYF. CDR3 sequence (DNA): TGTGCCAGCAGCCGCCAAACAGGGGACGAGCAGTACTTC.